These 26 T cell receptor beta chains originate from one sample sequenced in a study of human T cells and chemical hapten exposure. In TCRdb, the RACE reads were re-called with MiXCR into one record per CDR3 protein. The sample records fewer than 45,000 distinct CDR3 sequences, 12% being singletons. The time point: pre-sensitization, week 0. Stated treatment: therapeutic diphenylcyclopropenone sensitization with weekly scalp DPC. The template was total RNA from unfractionated whole blood. The sample consisted of whole blood, taken in connection with sensitization to the hapten diphenylcyclopropenone (DPC). The receptors originated from a woman between 35 and 50 years old with alopecia areata. Some clones in this sample may be carry-over from other donors' samples.

The sample holds many counts of this clonotype. The gene calls are TRBV7-8 and TRBJ2-1; TRBD2 agrees at 11 bases. The CDR3 runs to 17 residues. J gave up 8 bases and V 0 bases, and 9 bases lay outside the gene matches. Germline CDR1 SGHVS, CDR2 FQNEAQ. Here the CDR3 reads CASSLARDLAGGDEQFF. The CDR3 DNA reads TGTGCCAGCAGCTTAGCCCGGGACCTAGCGGGAGGAGATGAGCAGTTCTTC.

The rearrangement uses TRBV20-1 and TRBJ1-2, with unresolved D. The CDR3 runs 11 residues. Germline CDR1 reads DFQATT; CDR2 reads SNEGSKA (reference sequence). V was shortened by 7 bases and J by 0 bases, with 6 bases between the two germline ends. CDR3 DNA sequence: TGCAGTGAGCTTGCTAACTATGGCTACACCTTC. This gives the protein CSELANYGYTF.

The chain uses TRBV7-2 and TRBJ2-7; perhaps TRBD2 as D (6 bases). The CDR3 extends over 17 amino acids. Germline lookup yields CDR1 SGHTA and CDR2 FQGNSA. V was clipped by 5 bases and J by 2 bases, with 22 bases between them. DNA of the CDR3: TGTGCCAGCAGCCTCAACCCCCCAGGCGCGGGGCCCTACGAGCAGTACTTC. It specifies CASSLNPPGAGPYEQYF.

This chain links TRBV6-4 with TRBJ2-3; 9 bases match TRBD1. The CDR3 is made up of 14 amino acids. Germline CDR1 MRHNA, CDR2 SNTAGT. V gave up 5 bases and J gave up 4 bases; unmatched junction bases: 4. This chain's CDR3 is CASSRTGAADTQYF. CDR3 in DNA: TGTGCCAGCAGTCGGACAGGGGCCGCAGATACGCAGTATTTT.

This clonotype occurred many times. The chain carries TRBV9 and TRBJ1-2, with TRBD1 matching 8 bases. Germline V gives CDR1 SGDLS, CDR2 YYNGEE. J was trimmed by 8 bases and V by 5 bases; bases with no gene match: 17. The CDR3 is 16 amino acids. This CDR3 is CASRSGTGQNPRGYTF. CDR3 coding DNA: TGTGCCAGCAGGTCCGGGACAGGCCAGAATCCGCGGGGCTACACCTTC.

This clonotype was recorded at least ten times. The chain combines TRBV2 with TRBJ2-5; the match to TRBD2 covers 7 bases. The length of the CDR3 is 16 residues. The V segment lost 4 bases and the J segment 2 bases; nucleotides outside the gene matches: 10. Germline CDR1 is SNHLY and CDR2 is FYNNEI. CDR3 DNA: TGTGCCAGCAGTGTTAGCGGGCGGGGACCTCAAGAGACCCAGTACTTC. Protein sequence: CASSVSGRGPQETQYF. Using reference TRBV2 and TRBJ2-5 for the parts outside the CDR3, the full variable domain is EPEVTQTPSHQVTQMGQEVILRCVPISNHLYFYWYRQILGQKVEFLVSFYNNEISEKSEIFDDQFSVERPDGSNFTLKIRSTKLEDSAMYFCASSVSGRGPQETQYFGPGTRLLVL.

This clonotype has ten or more counts. The CDR3 DNA follows: TGTGCCAGCAGTTTAGACAGCCCCAGCTATGGCTACACCTTC. It translates to CASSLDSPSYGYTF. The gene calls are TRBV28 and TRBJ1-2, with D possibly TRBD1 on 5 matching bases. Trimming stripped 2 bases from V and 4 bases from J, with 11 bases between. From germline, CDR1 is MDHEN and CDR2 SYDVKM. CDR3 length: 14 residues.

This clonotype was seen repeatedly, ten times or more. This chain links TRBV6-1 with TRBJ1-4; TRBD1 aligns across 10 bases. The V and J ends lost 3 bases and 10 bases, in that order; junction bases with no gene match: 5. The CDR3 has 14 amino acids. CDR1 and CDR2 from the germline V gene are MNHNS and SASEGT. The CDR3 DNA reads TGTGCCAGCAGTGATGGACAGGGGGTTGGAAAACTGTTTTTT. As protein: CASSDGQGVGKLFF.

The chain couples TRBV2 to TRBJ2-5, with 9 bases lining up with TRBD1. Germline-derived CDR1 and CDR2 are SNHLY and FYNNEI. This CDR3 is built from 12 residues. V lost 9 bases and J lost 14; bases outside the gene matches: 13. CDR3 in amino acids: CASGDRARLGYF. The DNA for the CDR3 is TGTGCCAGTGGGGACAGGGCCCGCCTCGGATACTTC.

The chain combines TRBV16 with TRBJ1-1, with TRBD1 matching over 10 bases. With 7 bases clipped from V and 9 bases from J, the junction kept 17 bases outside the gene matches. CDR1 is KGHSY and CDR2 is FQNENV in the germline V gene. The CDR3 runs 16 residues. The CDR3 sequence: CASISGDRGLWGKAFF. CDR3 DNA: TGTGCCAGCATCTCGGGGGACAGGGGCCTCTGGGGGAAAGCTTTCTTT.

This clonotype was counted many times. Compared with germline, one end of the junction differs, possibly owing to a read error. The genes are TRBV4-3 and TRBJ2-6; D might be TRBD1 (5 bases). The CDR3 extends over 17 amino acids. Germline V lookup: CDR1 LGHNA, CDR2 YSLEER. The CDR3 nucleotides are TGCGCCAGCAGCCAAGATGTTCGGACCTCTGGGGCCAACGTCCTGATTTTC. This sequence encodes CASSQDVRTSGANVLIF.

This clonotype is termed medium-sized. The CDR3, as DNA: TGTGCCAGCACCCTAGACAGGGCCGCACCCCTCCACTTT. The encoded protein is CASTLDRAAPLHF. V is TRBV7-2 and J is TRBJ1-6; TRBD1 matches at 7 bases. Losses at the gene ends were 7 bases for V and 11 bases for J; bases not matched to a gene: 8. Germline V gene sequence: CDR1 SGHTA, CDR2 FQGNSA. The CDR3 runs 13 residues.

This clonotype was counted at least ten times. V gene TRBV21-1 combines with J gene TRBJ2-3; TRBD1 is the table's D call, not checked against the DNA. TRBV21-1 is noted as a pseudogene. The CDR3 loop spans 18 amino acids. CDR3 coding DNA: TGTGCCAGCAGCATAATCCCCCTTGATGGCGGAAACACAGATACGCAGTATTTT. Encoded protein: CASSIIPLDGGNTDTQYF.

This clonotype was observed many times. V gene TRBV7-6 combines with J gene TRBJ2-5; TRBD2 might be the D (5 bases). The CDR3 is 15 amino acids. Germline V lookup: CDR1 SGHVS, CDR2 FNYEAQ. Trimming left V 5 bases short and J 1 base short, with 14 bases between. Written as DNA, the CDR3 is TGTGCCAGCAGCCCCTCCCCCCGGGGCCAAGAGACCCAGTACTTC. This gives the protein CASSPSPRGQETQYF.

To note about this clonotype: Mismatch with germline at one junction end may stem from a read error. V and J are TRBV5-5 and TRBJ2-1, with D perhaps TRBD2 (6 bases). This CDR3 region has 15 residues. The germline CDR1 and CDR2 sequences are SGHKS and YYEKEE (reference sequence). The CDR3 region has the DNA TGTGCCAACAGCTTGGCAGGTGGCGGGGACAATGAGCAGTTCTTC. Encoded protein: CANSLAGGGDNEQFF.

This clonotype was counted between two and nine times. The junction differs from germline at one of its ends, possibly a read error. V usage is TRBV20-1 and J usage is TRBJ2-6, with D uncertain. CDR3 size: 11 residues. The germline V gene encodes CDR1 DFQATT and CDR2 SNEGSKA (reference sequence). The CDR3 DNA is TGCAGTGCGGCTGGGACCAACGTCCTGACTTTC. It translates to CSAAGTNVLTF.

The gene calls are TRBV28 and TRBJ1-1; TRBD1 is a possible D gene (6 bases). V lost 1 base to trimming and J lost 6 bases, with 15 bases between them. Germline V gene data show CDR1 as MDHEN and CDR2 as SYDVKM. The CDR3 consists of 15 residues. CDR3: CASSLSDSTPPEAFF. CDR3 sequence (DNA): TGTGCCAGCAGTTTATCGGACAGTACCCCCCCTGAAGCTTTCTTT. Together with reference TRBV28 and TRBJ1-1, the CDR3 gives the full variable domain: DVKVTQSSRYLVKRTGEKVFLECVQDMDHENMFWYRQDPGLGLRLIYFSYDVKMKEKGDIPEGYSVSREKKERFSLILESASTNQTSMYLCASSLSDSTPPEAFFGQGTRLTVV.

The table lists this clonotype with many counts. This rearrangement joins TRBV29-1 to TRBJ2-7; 7 bases fit TRBD1. CDR3 size: 11 residues. V dropped 5 bases and J dropped 6; count of bases not matched to a gene: 4. Germline V gene lookup returns CDR1 SQVTM and CDR2 ANQGSEA. The CDR3 coding sequence is TGCAGCGTTAACAGGGGCGGCGAGCAGTACTTC. Amino acids: CSVNRGGEQYF.

The chain is built from TRBV11-2 and TRBJ2-5, with TRBD1 as a possible D gene (7 bases). Trimming cost V 4 bases and J 7 bases, with 13 bases left between them. This CDR3 has 13 residues. CDR1 is SGHAT and CDR2 is FQNNGV in the germline V gene. CDR3 in DNA: TGTGCCAGCAGCTCCGGGACAGCGGGGACCCAGTACTTC. Amino acid sequence: CASSSGTAGTQYF.

This clonotype was seen repeatedly, ten times or more. The V gene is TRBV11-1, the J gene TRBJ1-1; 7 positions match TRBD1. The V and J ends lost 4 bases and 0 bases, in that order; junction bases with no gene match: 8. Looked up from germline, CDR1 is SGHAT and CDR2 is FQDESV (reference sequence). The CDR3 has 16 residues. As DNA, the CDR3 is TGTGCCAGCAGCTCGACAGGGTTGGCAGTGAACACTGAAGCTTTCTTT. It translates to CASSSTGLAVNTEAFF.

The chain links TRBV28 to TRBJ1-6; 7 bases map to TRBD1. The V gene end was trimmed by 6 bases and the J gene end by 5 bases; junction bases not matched to a gene: 4. Germline V gene sequence: CDR1 MDHEN, CDR2 SYDVKM. The CDR3 is 14 residues long. CDR3: CASRPGQHNSPLHF. The CDR3 bases are TGTGCCAGCAGGCCGGGACAGCATAATTCACCCCTCCACTTT. The variable domain in full, completed from reference TRBV28 and TRBJ1-6, reads DVKVTQSSRYLVKRTGEKVFLECVQDMDHENMFWYRQDPGLGLRLIYFSYDVKMKEKGDIPEGYSVSREKKERFSLILESASTNQTSMYLCASRPGQHNSPLHFGNGTRLTVT.

This chain links TRBV28 with TRBJ2-6; perhaps TRBD2 as D (5 bases). The CDR3 is 15 amino acids. V was cut by 3 bases and J by 2 bases, with 8 bases left in between. The V gene's germline CDR1 is MDHEN and CDR2 SYDVKM. CDR3 bases: TGTGCCAGCAGTTTCTCGGGGACTGGGGCCAACGTCCTGACTTTC. Translation: CASSFSGTGANVLTF.

This clonotype was recorded at least ten times. The chain employs TRBV9 and TRBJ2-5; D is ambiguous. Germline V gives CDR1 SGDLS, CDR2 YYNGEE. The CDR3 has 11 residues. The ends were cut back, 4 bases at V and 0 bases at J, with 1 base in the middle. CDR3 sequence reads: CASSNQETQYF. CDR3 DNA sequence: TGTGCCAGCAGCAACCAAGAGACCCAGTACTTC.

There are many counts of this clonotype. V is TRBV11-2 and J is TRBJ2-5; D unclear. The germline V gene has CDR1 SGHAT and CDR2 FQNNGV. Trimming removed 1 base at V and 0 bases at J, with 15 bases between. CDR3 size: 17 residues. The CDR3 reads CASSLVHENGYQETQYF. CDR3 DNA: TGTGCCAGCAGCTTAGTCCATGAGAACGGGTACCAAGAGACCCAGTACTTC.

This clonotype was observed many times. The gene calls are TRBV5-8 and TRBJ1-1; a weak D match, TRBD1 (5 bases). This CDR3 comprises 12 residues. Trimming stripped 8 bases from V and 1 base from J, with 9 bases between. CDR1 SGHTS and CDR2 YDEGEE come from the germline V gene. The CDR3 sequence: CARGTANTEAFF. The CDR3 DNA is TGTGCCAGGGGGACGGCGAACACTGAAGCTTTCTTT.

This clonotype has at least ten counts. The V gene is TRBV18, the J gene TRBJ2-1, with D hard to call. The CDR3 consists of 16 residues. V gave up 0 bases and J gave up 4 bases, with 13 bases separating them. CDR1 and CDR2 (germline): KGHSH, LQKENI. The CDR3 spells CASSPPNSVGYNEQFF. CDR3 DNA: TGTGCCAGCTCACCACCCAACTCCGTCGGTTACAATGAGCAGTTCTTC.